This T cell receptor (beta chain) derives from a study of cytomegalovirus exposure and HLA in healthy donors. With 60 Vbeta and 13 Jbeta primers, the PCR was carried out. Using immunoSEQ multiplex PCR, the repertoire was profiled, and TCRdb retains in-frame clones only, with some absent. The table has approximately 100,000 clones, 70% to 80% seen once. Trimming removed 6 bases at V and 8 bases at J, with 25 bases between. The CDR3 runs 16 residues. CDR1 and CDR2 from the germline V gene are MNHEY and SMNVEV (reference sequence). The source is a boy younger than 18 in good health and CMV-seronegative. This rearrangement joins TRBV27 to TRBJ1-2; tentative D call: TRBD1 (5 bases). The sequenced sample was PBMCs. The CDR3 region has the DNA TGTGCCAGCAGCCCAGCACCTCGTGGGACTGTGGGAGGCTACACCTTC. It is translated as CASSPAPRGTVGGYTF.